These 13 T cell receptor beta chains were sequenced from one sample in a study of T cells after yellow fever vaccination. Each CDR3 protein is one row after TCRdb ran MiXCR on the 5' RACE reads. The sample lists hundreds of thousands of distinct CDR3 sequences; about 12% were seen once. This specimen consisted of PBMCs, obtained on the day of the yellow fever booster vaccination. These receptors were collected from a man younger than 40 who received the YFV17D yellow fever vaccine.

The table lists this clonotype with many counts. CDR3 in amino acids: CASSLTDYGYTF. CDR3 in DNA: TGTGCCAGCAGCTTGACGGATTATGGCTACACCTTC. The rearrangement joins TRBV12-3 or TRBV12-4 to TRBJ1-2; D gene ambiguous. V shed 6 bases and J shed 5 bases, with 10 bases lying between them. The CDR3 loop spans 12 amino acids.

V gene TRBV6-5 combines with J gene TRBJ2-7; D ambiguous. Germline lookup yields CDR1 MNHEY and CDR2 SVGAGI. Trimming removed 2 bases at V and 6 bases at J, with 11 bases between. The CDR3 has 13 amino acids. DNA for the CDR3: TGTGCCAGCAGTTACGGGCCCAAGCTCGAGCAGTACTTC. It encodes CASSYGPKLEQYF.

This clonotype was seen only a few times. Here the CDR3 DNA reads TGCGCCAGCAGTGACCGTGGGCTCCAAGAGACCCAGTACTTC. Its protein product is CASSDRGLQETQYF. V usage is TRBV10-1 and J usage is TRBJ2-5; D not certain. The CDR3 loop spans 14 amino acids. V shed 3 bases and J shed 1 base, with 9 bases lying between them. Germline V CDR1 and CDR2: WNHNN, SYGVQD (reference sequence).

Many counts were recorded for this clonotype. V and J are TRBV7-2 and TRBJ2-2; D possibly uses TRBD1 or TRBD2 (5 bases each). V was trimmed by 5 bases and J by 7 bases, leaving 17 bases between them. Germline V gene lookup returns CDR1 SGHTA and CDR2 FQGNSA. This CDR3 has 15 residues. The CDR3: CASSRIGAYGGELFF. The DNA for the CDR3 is TGTGCCAGCAGCCGAATCGGGGCGTATGGCGGGGAGCTGTTTTTT.

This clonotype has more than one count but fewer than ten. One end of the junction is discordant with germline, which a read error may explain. Written as DNA, the CDR3 is TGTGCCAGCACCCAACTTACTAGCGTGTACTACGAGCAGTACTTC. Translating it yields CASTQLTSVYYEQYF. This chain links TRBV3-1 with TRBJ2-7, with TRBD2 identical over 7 bases. Germline values: CDR1 LGHDT, CDR2 YNNKEL (reference sequence). CDR3 length equals 15 residues.

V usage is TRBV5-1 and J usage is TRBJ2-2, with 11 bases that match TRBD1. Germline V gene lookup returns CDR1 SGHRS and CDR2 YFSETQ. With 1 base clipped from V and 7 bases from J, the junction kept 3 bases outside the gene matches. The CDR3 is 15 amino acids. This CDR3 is CASSLRTGGGGELFF. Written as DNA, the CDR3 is TGCGCCAGCAGCTTGAGGACAGGGGGCGGCGGGGAGCTGTTTTTT.

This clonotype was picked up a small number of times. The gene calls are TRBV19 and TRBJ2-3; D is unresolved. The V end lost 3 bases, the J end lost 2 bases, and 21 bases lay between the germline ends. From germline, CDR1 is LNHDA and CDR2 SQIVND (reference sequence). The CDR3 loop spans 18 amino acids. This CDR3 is CASSMEIRTGPSTDTQYF. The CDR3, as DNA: TGTGCCAGTAGTATGGAGATCAGAACCGGCCCTTCCACAGATACGCAGTATTTT.

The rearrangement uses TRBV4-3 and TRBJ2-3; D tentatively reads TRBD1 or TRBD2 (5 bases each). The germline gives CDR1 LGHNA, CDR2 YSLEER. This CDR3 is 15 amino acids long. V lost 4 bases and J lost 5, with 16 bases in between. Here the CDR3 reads CASSPGLGMIDTQYF. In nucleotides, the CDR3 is TGCGCCAGCAGCCCGGGGCTAGGAATGATAGATACGCAGTATTTT.

CDR3 in amino acids: CASSPLGTSSGELFF. As DNA, the CDR3 is TGTGCCAGCAGCCCTTTAGGGACTAGCTCCGGGGAGCTGTTTTTT. The rearrangement uses TRBV5-5 and TRBJ2-2; 9 nucleotides agree with TRBD2. From germline, CDR1 is SGHKS and CDR2 YYEKEE (reference sequence). The CDR3 covers 15 residues. V was clipped by 4 bases and J by 6 bases; unmatched bases: 7. Combining the CDR3 with reference TRBV5-5 and TRBJ2-2 gives the whole variable domain DAGVTQSPTHLIKTRGQQVTLRCSPISGHKSVSWYQQVLGQGPQFIFQYYEKEERGRGNFPDRFSARQFPNYSSELNVNALLLGDSALYLCASSPLGTSSGELFFGEGSRLTVL.

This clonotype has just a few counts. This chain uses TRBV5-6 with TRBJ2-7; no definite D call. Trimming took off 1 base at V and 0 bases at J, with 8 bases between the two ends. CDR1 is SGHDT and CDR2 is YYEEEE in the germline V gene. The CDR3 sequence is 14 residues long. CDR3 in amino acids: CASSLLSRSYEQYF. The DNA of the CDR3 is TGTGCCAGCAGCTTGCTCAGTCGCTCCTACGAGCAGTACTTC.

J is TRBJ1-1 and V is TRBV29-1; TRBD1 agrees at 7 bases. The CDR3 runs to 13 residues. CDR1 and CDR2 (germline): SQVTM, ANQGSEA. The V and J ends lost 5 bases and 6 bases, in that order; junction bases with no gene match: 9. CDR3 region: CSVSHRGGSEAFF. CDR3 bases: TGCAGCGTTTCTCACAGGGGCGGCTCTGAAGCTTTCTTT.

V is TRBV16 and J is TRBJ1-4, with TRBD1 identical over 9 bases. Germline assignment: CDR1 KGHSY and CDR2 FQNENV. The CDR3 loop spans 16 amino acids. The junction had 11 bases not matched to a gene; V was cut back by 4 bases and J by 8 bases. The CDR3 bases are TGTGCCAGCAGCCCTCACCCGGGACAGGGAGGGGAAAAACTGTTTTTT. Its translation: CASSPHPGQGGEKLFF. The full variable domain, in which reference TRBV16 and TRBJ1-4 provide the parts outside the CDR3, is GEEVAQTPKHLVRGEGQKAKLYCAPIKGHSYVFWYQQVLKNEFKFLISFQNENVFDETGMPKERFSAKCLPNSPCSLEIQATKLEDSAVYFCASSPHPGQGGEKLFFGSGTQLSVL.

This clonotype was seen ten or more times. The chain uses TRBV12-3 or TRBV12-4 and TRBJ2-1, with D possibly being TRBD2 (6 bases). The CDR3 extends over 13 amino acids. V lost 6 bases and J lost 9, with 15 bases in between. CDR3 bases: TGTGCCAGCAGCGTACGGGACTCCAGTGAGCAGTTCTTC. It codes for CASSVRDSSEQFF.